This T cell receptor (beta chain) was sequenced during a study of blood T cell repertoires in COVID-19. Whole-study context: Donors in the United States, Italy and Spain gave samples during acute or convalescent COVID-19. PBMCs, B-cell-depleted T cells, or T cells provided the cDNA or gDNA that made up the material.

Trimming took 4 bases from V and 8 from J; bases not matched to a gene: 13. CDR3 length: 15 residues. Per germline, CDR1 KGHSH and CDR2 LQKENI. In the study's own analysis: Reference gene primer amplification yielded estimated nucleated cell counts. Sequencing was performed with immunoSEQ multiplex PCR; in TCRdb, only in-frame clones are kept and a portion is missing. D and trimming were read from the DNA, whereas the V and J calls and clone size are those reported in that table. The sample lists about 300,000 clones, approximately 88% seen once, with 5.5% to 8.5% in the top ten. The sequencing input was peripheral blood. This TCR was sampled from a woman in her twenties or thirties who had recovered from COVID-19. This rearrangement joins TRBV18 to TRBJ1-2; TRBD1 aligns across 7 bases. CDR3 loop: CASSLWAWQGDGYTF. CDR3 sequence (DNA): TGTGCCAGCTCACTATGGGCCTGGCAGGGGGACGGCTACACCTTC.